The present T cell receptor (beta chain) was sequenced within a study of spatial heterogeneity in lung cancer. V was clipped by 7 bases and J by 7 bases, with 13 bases between them. The CDR3 has 13 residues. Germline values: CDR1 SGHAT, CDR2 FQNNGV. A unique molecular identifier was carried by every single TCR cDNA molecule. TCRdb analysed the 5' RACE reads with MiXCR anew, one entry per CDR3 protein. This repertoire shows about 11,000 distinct CDR3 sequences, 3% to 5% found once; its top ten account for 6% to 9.5%. This clonotype showed up many times. The time point denotes: sample taken at primary tumor resection. Without sorting, whole RNA was sequenced from tumor, nontumor lung or frozen PBMC. Donation came from over 60 patients with untreated early-stage non-small cell lung cancer.

This clonotype was obtained from a male donor with early-stage non-small cell lung cancer. This sequence joins TRBV11-2 and TRBJ2-2, with D unclear. The input for sequencing was normal lung tissue next to the tumor, taken at surgery. CDR3 region: CASTPLSIGELFF. In nucleotides, the CDR3 is TGTGCCAGCACCCCCCTTAGCATCGGGGAGCTGTTTTTT.